The clone carrying this T cell receptor beta chain came up a few times. The antigen remains undetermined. The data derive from a study of OX40 agonist ivuxolimab in advanced cancers. About the research overall: Averaging about 60 years in age, with a range of about 23 to 79, the cohort was around 85% male. The study reported partial responses in three patients: one hepatocellular carcinoma, two cutaneous melanoma.

The CDR3 has 13 amino acids. Germline assignment: CDR1 WNHNN and CDR2 SYGVQD (reference sequence). Trimming took off 6 bases at V and 5 bases at J, with 13 bases between the two ends. Whole-study findings and limits: The expanded peripheral T cells' antigen specificity was not determined.

Profiling relied on immunoSEQ multiplex PCR, and the TCRdb table lists in-frame clones only, not all of them. This table holds around 50,000 clones, roughly 86% found once. Blood sampling took place at baseline, cycle 4 day 1, and cycle 7 day 1. The sample consisted of CD4+ or CD8+ T cells sorted from blood, taken in a trial of the OX40 agonist ivuxolimab. The chain links TRBV10-1 to TRBJ1-2; tentative D call: TRBD1 (6 bases). This TCR was sampled from an adult with an advanced solid tumor such as melanoma, head and neck, liver or kidney cancer. The CDR3 loop reads CASSPDRQYGYTF. Written as DNA, the CDR3 is TGCGCCAGCAGCCCGGACAGACAGTATGGCTACACCTTC.